This is a list of T cell receptor beta chains from one sample in a study of shared clonotypes between healthy human individuals. The protocol was immunoSEQ multiplex PCR, while the TCRdb copy is restricted to in-frame clones and leaves out a portion. The sample yields about 2 million clones, about 95% seen once. Sequenced: naive CD8+ T cells sorted from blood. Receptors originate from a man aged 18 to 30 in good health. CDR3s include the opening cysteine and the closing phenylalanine or tryptophan. Each record gives: clone size, D gene, V gene, J gene, CDR3 protein, CDR3 DNA. A D gene is named only where the DNA matches it firmly. Only some rows state a clone size, as once, few, many or a class for expanded clones.

>NA|TRBD1|TRBV30|TRBJ2-7
CAWGPRLGQGYEQYF
TGTGCCTGGGGCCCTAGGCTGGGACAGGGTTACGAGCAGTACTTC
>few|TRBD1|TRBV10-3|TRBJ1-1
CAIRGQNGRAFF
TGTGCCATCAGGGGACAGAATGGGAGAGCTTTCTTT
>once|TRBD1|TRBV7-9|TRBJ1-2
CASSLGQASPYDGYTF
TGTGCCAGCAGCTTGGGACAGGCCTCACCATATGATGGCTACACCTTC
>NA|NA|TRBV4-3|TRBJ1-5
CASSQERDRDQPQHF
TGCGCCAGCAGCCAAGAACGAGACAGAGATCAGCCCCAGCATTTT
>NA|NA|TRBV5-4|TRBJ1-2
CASSDADDGYTF
TGTGCCAGCAGCGACGCAGACGATGGCTACACCTTC
>NA|TRBD2|TRBV10-1|TRBJ2-7
CASSDPGLAGEQYF
TGCGCCAGCAGTGACCCGGGACTAGCGGGAGAGCAGTACTTC
>NA|TRBD1|TRBV19|TRBJ1-1
CASSLGQGPAEAFF
TGTGCCAGTAGTCTCGGACAGGGCCCCGCTGAAGCTTTCTTT
>once|TRBD1|TRBV11-3|TRBJ2-3
CASSAGTGLLDTQYF
TGTGCCAGCAGCGCCGGGACAGGCCTATTGGATACGCAGTATTTT
>NA|TRBD2|TRBV4-1|TRBJ2-1
CASSQVLAGGPGNEQFF
TGCGCCAGCAGCCAAGTCCTAGCGGGAGGGCCGGGTAATGAGCAGTTCTTC
>once|NA|TRBV5-1|TRBJ1-1
CASSFRLDTEAFF
TGCGCCAGCAGCTTCCGTTTGGACACTGAAGCTTTCTTT
>NA|TRBD2|TRBV7-9|TRBJ2-3
CASSSGTSGFDTQYF
TGTGCCAGCAGCTCCGGGACTAGCGGGTTTGATACGCAGTATTTT
>NA|NA|TRBV5-4|TRBJ1-4
CASSPTGSEKLFF
TGTGCCAGCAGCCCCACAGGGAGTGAAAAACTGTTTTTT
>NA|NA|TRBV6-1|TRBJ2-2
CASSLIPGTTGELFF
TGTGCCAGCAGCCTAATCCCAGGGACCACCGGGGAGCTGTTTTTT
>NA|NA|TRBV2|TRBJ2-1
CASSRTRNGDNEQFF
TGTGCCAGCAGCCGAACAAGGAATGGGGACAATGAGCAGTTCTTC
>NA|TRBD1|TRBV5-4|TRBJ2-7
CASSLTGSYEQYF
TGTGCCAGCAGCCTGACAGGGTCCTACGAGCAGTACTTC
>NA|NA|TRBV6-1|TRBJ2-7
CASTGEGPYEQYF
TGTGCCAGCACGGGAGAGGGCCCCTACGAGCAGTACTTC
>NA|NA|TRBV28|TRBJ2-7
CASTEGRHEQYF
TGTGCCAGCACAGAGGGGCGCCACGAGCAGTACTTC
>few|NA|TRBV9|TRBJ2-3
CASSVAADTQYF
TGTGCCAGCAGCGTAGCTGCAGATACGCAGTATTTT
>few|TRBD1|TRBV10-3|TRBJ1-6
CAIRGDSQNSPLHF
TGTGCCATCAGGGGGGACAGCCAGAATTCACCCCTCCACTTT
>NA|NA|TRBV27|TRBJ2-2
CASSLAGVSTGELFF
TGTGCCAGCAGTTTGGCCGGGGTGAGCACCGGGGAGCTGTTTTTT
>NA|NA|TRBV4-1|TRBJ2-1
CASSDISVYSYNEQFF
TGCGCCAGCAGCGATATTAGCGTGTACTCCTACAATGAGCAGTTCTTC
>NA|NA|TRBV4-2|TRBJ2-7
CASSQEGAGEGSSYEQYF
TGTGCCAGCAGCCAAGAGGGAGCAGGGGAGGGGAGCTCCTACGAGCAGTACTTC
>NA|NA|TRBV19|TRBJ2-2
CASSIGQNTGELFF
TGTGCCAGTAGTATAGGGCAGAACACCGGGGAGCTGTTTTTT
>NA|NA|TRBV9|TRBJ2-7
CASSVGVEAYEQYF
TGTGCCAGCAGCGTCGGGGTGGAAGCGTACGAGCAGTACTTC
>NA|NA|TRBV27|TRBJ2-3
CASSRGGIDTQYF
TGTGCCAGCAGTCGCGGCGGGATAGATACGCAGTATTTT
>once|TRBD2|TRBV11-1|TRBJ2-1
CASSLGSGGINEQFF
TGTGCCAGCAGCTTAGGGAGCGGGGGGATAAATGAGCAGTTCTTC
>NA|TRBD1|TRBV18|TRBJ2-7
CASSGGQGGPYEQYF
TGTGCCAGCTCGGGGGGACAGGGGGGCCCCTACGAGCAGTACTTC
>NA|TRBD2|TRBV6-6|TRBJ2-7
CATREESEQYF
TGTGCCACCCGGGAGGAATCCGAGCAGTACTTC
>NA|TRBD2|TRBV2|TRBJ2-2
CASSDLAGANTGELFF
TGTGCCAGCAGTGATTTAGCGGGAGCGAACACCGGGGAGCTGTTTTTT
>NA|NA|TRBV5-1|TRBJ2-7
CASSLEGGAYEQYF
TGCGCCAGCAGCTTGGAAGGGGGAGCCTACGAGCAGTACTTC
>NA|TRBD2|TRBV4-1|TRBJ2-7
CASSQAGTSGDEQYF
TGCGCCAGCAGCCAAGCGGGGACTAGCGGAGACGAGCAGTACTTC
>once|NA|TRBV6-5|TRBJ2-6
CASTPQAEGANVLTF
TGTGCCAGCACCCCCCAGGCGGAAGGGGCCAACGTCCTGACTTTC
>NA|NA|TRBV28|TRBJ2-1
CASSLGTLEQFF
TGTGCCAGCAGTTTAGGGACACTAGAGCAGTTCTTC
>NA|TRBD2|TRBV5-8|TRBJ2-5
CASSPEMGLAGDGETQYF
TGTGCCAGCAGCCCGGAAATGGGACTAGCGGGAGATGGGGAGACCCAGTACTTC
>NA|NA|TRBV5-1|TRBJ2-3
CASSPGGWTITDTQYF
TGCGCCAGCAGCCCCGGCGGGTGGACTATAACAGATACGCAGTATTTT
>NA|NA|TRBV5-1|TRBJ2-3
CASSLRSRDADTQYF
TGCGCCAGCAGCTTGAGGTCGCGAGACGCAGATACGCAGTATTTT
>NA|NA|TRBV5-1|TRBJ1-1
CASSLSGPEAFF
TGCGCCAGCAGCTTGTCGGGGCCTGAAGCTTTCTTT
>NA|NA|TRBV4-1|TRBJ1-5
CASSFGGAARDQPQHF
TGCGCCAGCAGCTTTGGGGGGGCAGCAAGGGATCAGCCCCAGCATTTT
>NA|TRBD2|TRBV28|TRBJ2-2
CASSPQLAGGPTGELFF
TGTGCCAGCAGTCCACAACTAGCGGGGGGGCCCACCGGGGAGCTGTTTTTT
>NA|TRBD1|TRBV4-1|TRBJ1-2
CASSLTGDYGYTF
TGCGCCAGCAGCCTGACAGGGGACTATGGCTACACCTTC
>NA|TRBD1|TRBV6-5|TRBJ2-7
CASSSGQGVYEQYF
TGTGCCAGCAGTTCGGGACAGGGGGTCTACGAGCAGTACTTC